This TCR beta chain originates from a study of blood T cells in healthy people across ages. Study-wide context: The template switching approach captured approximately one barcoded beta molecule for every two T cells.

Next came a second PCR, run for about 7 to 12 cycles, which used a sample-barcoded 5' primer along with a J-beta primer mix. TCRdb used MiXCR to reprocess the 5' RACE reads, holding one entry per CDR3 protein. The repertoire has about 800,000 distinct CDR3 sequences, around 25% of them found once; the top ten carry under 4.5%. Per germline, CDR1 LGHDT and CDR2 YNNKEL (reference sequence). CDR3 length: 15 amino acids. The ends lost 4 bases at V and 1 base at J; junction bases unmatched: 5. These data also formed part of another study, on T cells of mothers and their children. That work contributes: Every microgram of extracted RNA entered cDNA synthesis, approximately 1.5 ug per 15 ul. Per child, 3 million or so TCR beta CDR3 reads were obtained, against over 10 million per mother. Evidence of persistent microchimeric T cell clones was absent.

The genes are TRBV3-1 and TRBJ1-1; the match to TRBD1 covers 8 bases. This clonotype originated in a boy younger than 18 in good health. The sequencing sample was made of blood. Here the CDR3 reads CASSLQTGGNTEAFF. For the CDR3, the DNA is TGTGCCAGCAGCCTTCAAACAGGGGGGAACACTGAAGCTTTCTTT. Full variable domain (remainder filled in from reference TRBV3-1 and TRBJ1-1): DTAVSQTPKYLVTQMGNDKSIKCEQNLGHDTMYWYKQDSKKFLKIMFSYNNKELIINETVPNRFSPKSPDKAHLNLHINSLELGDSAVYFCASSLQTGGNTEAFFGQGTRLTVV.